One and the same sample provided the 30 T cell receptor beta chains below, sequenced in a study of blood T cell repertoires in COVID-19. Generated by immunoSEQ multiplex PCR, the TCRdb table keeps only in-frame clones and is missing some. The sample includes 68,000 or so clones, over 65% of them seen just once. The sequenced material came from peripheral blood. The receptors were sampled from a human donor in a cohort sampled during active COVID-19.

The V gene is TRBV19, the J gene TRBJ1-1; 10 bases agree with TRBD1. Germline-derived CDR1 and CDR2 are LNHDA and SQIVND (reference sequence). Unmatched junction bases numbered 5, after V lost 4 bases and J lost 0 bases. The CDR3 length is 16 residues. CDR3: CASSTGTGAMNTEAFF. The CDR3 region has the DNA TGTGCCAGTAGTACCGGGACAGGGGCTATGAACACTGAAGCTTTCTTT.

The chain couples TRBV3-1 (or the pseudogene TRBV3-2) to TRBJ2-7, with D perhaps TRBD1 (5 bases). CDR1 and CDR2 from the germline V gene are LGHDT and YNNKEL (reference sequence). This CDR3 has 13 amino acids. The ends were cut back, 0 bases at V and 6 bases at J, with 9 bases in the middle. The CDR3 region is CASSQDRVAEQYF. CDR3 coding DNA: TGTGCCAGCAGCCAAGACAGGGTTGCCGAGCAGTACTTC.

This clone came up a few times. The chain combines TRBV29-1 with TRBJ1-1; TRBD1 might be the D (5 bases). Germline CDR1 and CDR2: SQVTM and ANQGSEA. The CDR3 length is 14 residues. V shed 3 bases and J shed 3 bases, with 14 bases lying between them. The CDR3 sequence is CSVELTGGDTEAFF. In DNA, the CDR3 is TGCAGCGTTGAGTTAACAGGAGGGGACACTGAAGCTTTCTTT.

The J gene is TRBJ2-1, the V gene TRBV6-2 or TRBV6-3, with a tentative D call TRBD2 (5 bases). The V end was cut by 0 bases, the J end by 4 bases, with 16 bases between. The CDR3 is 17 residues long. Germline-derived CDR1 and CDR2 are MNHEY and SVGEGT. CDR3 protein: CASSYSIGLDFYNEQFF. CDR3 DNA: TGTGCCAGCAGTTACTCGATAGGTTTGGACTTTTACAATGAGCAGTTCTTC.

In this sample, this clone turned up a few times. The chain carries TRBV28 and TRBJ2-7; 10 nucleotides line up with TRBD1. With 6 bases clipped from V and 2 bases from J, the junction kept 7 bases outside the gene matches. Germline lookup yields CDR1 MDHEN and CDR2 SYDVKM. The CDR3 spans 15 residues. The CDR3 loop reads CASRATGGLTYEQYF. CDR3 in DNA: TGTGCCAGCAGGGCGACAGGGGGCCTTACCTACGAGCAGTACTTC.

V usage is TRBV6-1 and J usage is TRBJ1-1; D is perhaps TRBD1 (5 bases). This CDR3 is 14 amino acids long. V was shortened by 2 bases and J by 5 bases, with 12 bases between the two germline ends. Germline V CDR1 and CDR2: MNHNS, SASEGT. CDR3 loop: CASSEWEGRTEAFF. The CDR3 region has the DNA TGTGCCAGCAGTGAATGGGAGGGGAGGACTGAAGCTTTCTTT.

V usage is TRBV2 and J usage is TRBJ2-5; 10 bases are shared with TRBD2. The CDR3 sequence is 16 residues long. V gave up 8 bases and J gave up 4 bases; unmatched junction bases: 13. CDR1 and CDR2 (germline): SNHLY, FYNNEI. This CDR3 is CASSGGLAGVRETQYF. The CDR3, as DNA: TGTGCCAGCTCGGGGGGGCTAGCGGGAGTAAGAGAGACCCAGTACTTC.

In DNA form, the CDR3 reads TGTGCCAGCAGCGCCCAGGGGAGCTCCTACGAGCAGTACTTC. This codes for CASSAQGSSYEQYF. The V gene is TRBV7-9, the J gene TRBJ2-7; D may be TRBD1 (6 bases). Deletions cut 5 bases from V and 0 bases from J, with 11 bases between. The CDR3 totals 14 residues. Germline values: CDR1 SEHNR, CDR2 FQNEAQ (reference sequence).

The chain uses TRBV7-2 and TRBJ2-3; TRBD1 agrees at 9 bases. The V segment lost 1 base and the J segment 2 bases; nucleotides outside the gene matches: 10. The CDR3 sequence is 18 residues long. Germline CDR1 SGHTA, CDR2 FQGNSA. The CDR3: CASSLDRGPQSITDTQYF. CDR3 nucleotide sequence: TGTGCCAGCAGCTTAGACAGGGGGCCCCAGTCCATCACAGATACGCAGTATTTT.

The V call is TRBV4-1, the J call TRBJ2-1, with 12 bases fitting TRBD2. V was pared by 1 base and J by 9 bases, with 4 bases of the junction left unmatched. CDR1 MGHRA and CDR2 YSYEKL come from the germline V gene. The CDR3 sequence is 15 residues long. CDR3 residues: CASSQGLAGVGEQFF. CDR3 in DNA: TGCGCCAGCAGCCAAGGACTAGCGGGAGTAGGTGAGCAGTTCTTC.

This clone has just one count. V is TRBV6-1 and J is TRBJ1-1, with D possibly being TRBD1 (6 bases). With 2 bases removed from V and 3 bases from J, the gap between germline ends came to 10 bases. CDR3 length equals 14 residues. Germline V gene data show CDR1 as MNHNS and CDR2 as SASEGT. Here the CDR3 DNA reads TGTGCCAGCAGTGAACAGGGGATGTACACTGAAGCTTTCTTT. This sequence encodes CASSEQGMYTEAFF.

This chain connects TRBV28 to TRBJ1-6, with 10 nucleotides matching TRBD1. Per the germline V gene, CDR1 is MDHEN and CDR2 is SYDVKM. This CDR3 is built from 16 residues. V shed 3 bases and J 6 bases; nucleotides not matched to a gene: 5. CDR3 nucleotides: TGTGCCAGCAGTTTGGAGGACAGGGGGGTTAATTCACCCCTCCACTTT. Protein product: CASSLEDRGVNSPLHF.

The table lists this clone with a count of one. The chain carries TRBV5-5 and TRBJ2-1; TRBD1 might be the D (6 bases). V lost 4 bases, J lost 5 bases, and 19 bases lay in between. CDR1 is SGHKS and CDR2 is YYEKEE in the germline V gene (reference sequence). The CDR3 loop spans 16 amino acids. The CDR3 spells CASSPQTGYTNNEQFF. The CDR3 bases are TGTGCCAGCAGCCCTCAAACAGGGTACACAAACAATGAGCAGTTCTTC.

This rearrangement joins TRBV19 to TRBJ1-5, with TRBD1 identical over 8 bases. V was pared by 7 bases and J by 2 bases, with 7 bases of the junction left unmatched. CDR3 length equals 15 residues. CDR1 is LNHDA, CDR2 SQIVND, per germline (reference sequence). DNA of the CDR3: TGTGCCAGTATAGGACAGGGACGAGGCAATCAGCCCCAGCATTTT. It is translated as CASIGQGRGNQPQHF. Full variable domain (rest looked up from reference TRBV19 and TRBJ1-5): DGGITQSPKYLFRKEGQNVTLSCEQNLNHDAMYWYRQDPGQGLRLIYYSQIVNDFQKGDIAEGYSVSREKKESFPLTVTSAQKNPTAFYLCASIGQGRGNQPQHFGDGTRLSIL.

The V and J genes are TRBV5-4 and TRBJ2-7; TRBD1 aligns across 8 bases. The CDR3 is made up of 13 amino acids. Germline V gene data show CDR1 as SGHNT and CDR2 as YYREEE (reference sequence). V gave up 4 bases and J gave up 3 bases; unmatched junction bases: 3. The chain's CDR3 is CASSQQGGYEQYF. CDR3 nucleotide sequence: TGTGCCAGCAGCCAACAGGGGGGCTACGAGCAGTACTTC.

CDR3 nucleotide sequence: TGTGCCAGCAGCTTAGGGGAGACAGGGATCTATGGCTACACCTTC. Protein sequence: CASSLGETGIYGYTF. The rearrangement joins TRBV11-2 to TRBJ1-2, with 7 bases aligning to TRBD1. CDR1 is SGHAT and CDR2 is FQNNGV in the germline V gene. Losses at the gene ends were 1 base for V and 4 bases for J; bases not matched to a gene: 6. The CDR3 is made up of 15 amino acids.

The chain employs TRBV28 and TRBJ2-5, with TRBD1 as a possible D gene (6 bases). Germline CDR1 reads MDHEN; CDR2 reads SYDVKM. The V gene lost 2 bases and the J gene lost 6 bases, with 16 bases spanning the gap. The CDR3 spans 15 residues. The CDR3 loop is CASSLERGGEKTQYF. In nucleotides, the CDR3 is TGTGCCAGCAGTTTAGAAAGAGGGGGTGAAAAGACCCAGTACTTC.

This clone showed up just a few times. The chain is built from TRBV4-1 and TRBJ2-7; 7 bases agree with TRBD1. This CDR3 spans 14 amino acids. V lost 5 bases and J lost 4; bases outside the gene matches: 8. Germline V CDR1 and CDR2: MGHRA, YSYEKL. CDR3 nucleotides: TGCGCCAGCAGCTTCCGGGACAGAGAATACGAGCAGTACTTC. Encoded protein: CASSFRDREYEQYF.

The CDR3 spells CASSEGFWVRKGNQPQHF. The CDR3 nucleotides read TGTGCCAGCAGTGAAGGCTTTTGGGTCAGGAAAGGCAATCAGCCCCAGCATTTT. V usage is TRBV6-1 and J usage is TRBJ1-5; D gene uncertain. In germline, CDR1 is MNHNS, CDR2 SASEGT. Trimming took 1 base from V and 2 from J, leaving 18 bases between them. This CDR3 has 18 amino acids.

The J gene is TRBJ2-7, the V gene TRBV27; possibly TRBD1 for D (6 bases). V gave up 7 bases and J gave up 2 bases, with 15 bases separating them. From germline, CDR1 is MNHEY and CDR2 SMNVEV (reference sequence). CDR3 length: 14 amino acids. The CDR3 DNA sequence: TGTGCCAGCAAGAAGGACAGCCAGCCCTACGAGCAGTACTTC. Translating gives CASKKDSQPYEQYF.

The chain carries TRBV7-8 and TRBJ1-4; a weak D match, TRBD1 (5 bases). V lost 5 bases and J 8 bases, leaving 18 bases between the germline ends. Germline V gives CDR1 SGHVS, CDR2 FQNEAQ. CDR3 size: 15 residues. The CDR3 DNA sequence: TGTGCCAGCAGCCCCAGAGTGTGGGGCGCGGAAAAACTGTTTTTT. It specifies CASSPRVWGAEKLFF.

V gene TRBV5-1 combines with J gene TRBJ2-3; TRBD2 is a possible D gene (6 bases). Germline CDR1 is SGHRS and CDR2 is YFSETQ. V was shortened by 5 bases and J by 3 bases, with 16 bases between the two germline ends. The CDR3 loop spans 15 amino acids. Written as DNA, the CDR3 is TGCGCCAGCAGTCTAACGGCAGGGAGGACAGATACGCAGTATTTT. The encoded protein is CASSLTAGRTDTQYF.

The chain carries TRBV6-4 and TRBJ1-1; D is possibly TRBD1 (6 bases). CDR1 is MRHNA, CDR2 SNTAGT, per germline. Between the trimmed V and J ends, which lost 8 bases and 0 bases, there was a span of 10 bases. The CDR3 totals 13 residues. In nucleotides, the CDR3 is TGTGCCAGCCGACAGGACTTGAACACTGAAGCTTTCTTT. Amino acids: CASRQDLNTEAFF.

This clone was recorded only once. V gene TRBV11-2 combines with J gene TRBJ2-2, with 8 bases fitting TRBD2. This CDR3 comprises 14 residues. Losses at the gene ends were 4 bases for V and 5 bases for J; bases not matched to a gene: 3. The V gene's germline CDR1 is SGHAT and CDR2 FQNNGV. CDR3 nucleotides: TGTGCCAGCAGCTCCACGGGAGGGACCGGGGAGCTGTTTTTT. It specifies CASSSTGGTGELFF.

This clone appeared a single time. The chain is built from TRBV18 and TRBJ1-4, with D possibly matching TRBD1 (5 bases). CDR1 KGHSH and CDR2 LQKENI come from the germline V gene. The ends were cut back, 6 bases at V and 4 bases at J, with 15 bases in the middle. The CDR3 length is 15 residues. CDR3 DNA sequence: TGTGCCAGCTCGCAGGGCCCGGCTCATAATGAAAAACTGTTTTTT. It specifies CASSQGPAHNEKLFF.

The genes are TRBV19 and TRBJ2-2; 8 nucleotides agree with TRBD2. With 5 bases clipped from V and 5 bases from J, the junction kept 7 bases outside the gene matches. Germline CDR1 and CDR2: LNHDA and SQIVND (reference sequence). The CDR3 has 15 residues. The CDR3 loop is CASSPGGQGTGELFF. CDR3 DNA: TGTGCCAGTAGTCCGGGGGGGCAGGGAACCGGGGAGCTGTTTTTT.

V gene TRBV27 combines with J gene TRBJ2-1; maybe TRBD2 (6 bases). The CDR3 extends over 15 amino acids. Trimming cost V 4 bases and J 0 bases, with 10 bases left between them. The V gene's germline CDR1 is MNHEY and CDR2 SMNVEV (reference sequence). DNA for the CDR3: TGTGCCAGCAGTTCAGCGGGTAGCTCCTACAATGAGCAGTTCTTC. This gives the protein CASSSAGSSYNEQFF.

The chain uses TRBV6-5 and TRBJ1-3, with 7 positions matching TRBD1. V lost 2 bases to trimming and J lost 5 bases; unmatched junction nucleotides: 3. The CDR3 length is 14 residues. Germline-derived CDR1 and CDR2 are MNHEY and SVGAGI. The chain's CDR3 is CASSYRDSRNTIYF. The DNA for the CDR3 is TGTGCCAGCAGTTACCGGGACAGCCGAAACACCATATATTTT.

The V gene is TRBV5-1, the J gene TRBJ1-3; D is ambiguous. V shed 0 bases and J shed 0 bases, with 4 bases lying between them. Germline CDR1 is SGHRS and CDR2 is YFSETQ. The CDR3 sequence is 14 residues long. The CDR3 coding sequence is TGCGCCAGCAGCTTGGGTAGCTCTGGAAACACCATATATTTT. It is translated as CASSLGSSGNTIYF.

This sequence joins TRBV7-9 and TRBJ2-3; TRBD2 is a possible D gene (5 bases). The V end was cut by 0 bases, the J end by 5 bases, with 12 bases between. CDR3 size: 15 residues. Germline assignment: CDR1 SEHNR and CDR2 FQNEAQ (reference sequence). The CDR3, as DNA: TGTGCCAGCAGCTTAGCGGAGGTCCAAGGAGATACGCAGTATTTT. Residues: CASSLAEVQGDTQYF. The full variable domain, with the rest looked up from reference TRBV7-9 and TRBJ2-3, is DTGVSQNPRHKITKRGQNVTFRCDPISEHNRLYWYRQTLGQGPEFLTYFQNEAQLEKSRLLSDRFSAERPKGSFSTLEIQRTEQGDSAMYLCASSLAEVQGDTQYFGPGTRLTVL.